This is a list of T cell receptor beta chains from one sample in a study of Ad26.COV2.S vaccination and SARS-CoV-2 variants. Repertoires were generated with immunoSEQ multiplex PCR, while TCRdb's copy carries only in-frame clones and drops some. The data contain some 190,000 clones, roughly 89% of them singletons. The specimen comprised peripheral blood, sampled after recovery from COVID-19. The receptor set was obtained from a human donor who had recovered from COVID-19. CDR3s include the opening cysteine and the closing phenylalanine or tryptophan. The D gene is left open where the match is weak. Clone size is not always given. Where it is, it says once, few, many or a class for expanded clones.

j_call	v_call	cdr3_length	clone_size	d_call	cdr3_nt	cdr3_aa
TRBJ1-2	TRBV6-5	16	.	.	TGTGCCAGCAGTTATGGGATTGGGCGGCAGTCCTATGGCTACACCTTC	CASSYGIGRQSYGYTF
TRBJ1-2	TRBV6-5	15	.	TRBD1	TGTGCCAGCAGTTACGGACAGGGGATTGGGTATGGCTACACCTTC	CASSYGQGIGYGYTF
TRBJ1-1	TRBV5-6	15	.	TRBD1	TGTGCCAGCAGCTTGGTGGGGACAGGGAACACTGAAGCTTTCTTT	CASSLVGTGNTEAFF
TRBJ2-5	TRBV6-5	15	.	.	TGTGCCAGCAGCCCCGAGACAGTAGTAGGAGAGACCCAGTACTTC	CASSPETVVGETQYF
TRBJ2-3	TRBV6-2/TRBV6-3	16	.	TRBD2	TGTGCCAGCAGTTCCCGGACTAGCGGGAGAGTGGATACGCAGTATTTT	CASSSRTSGRVDTQYF
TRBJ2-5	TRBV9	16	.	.	TGTGCCAGCAGCGTAGGCCCTGGGGGGGCGGTGGAGACCCAGTACTTC	CASSVGPGGAVETQYF
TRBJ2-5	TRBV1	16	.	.	TGCACCAGCAGCCAAGAGCCCCGGGGTAGCGCGGAGACCCAGTACTTC	CTSSQEPRGSAETQYF
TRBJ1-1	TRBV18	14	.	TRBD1	TGTGCCAGCTCACGCGGGACAGGGGGGACTGAAGCTTTCTTT	CASSRGTGGTEAFF
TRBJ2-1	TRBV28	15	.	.	TGTGCCAGCAGCTCTAGGACAGGGAGGGACAATGAGCAGTTCTTC	CASSSRTGRDNEQFF
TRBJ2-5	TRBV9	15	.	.	TGTGCCAGCAGCGGTAGTGCGGGACAGAAAGAGACCCAGTACTTC	CASSGSAGQKETQYF
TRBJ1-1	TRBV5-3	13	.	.	TGTGCCAGAGGGAGGAAGGCTAACACTGAAGCTTTCTTT	CARGRKANTEAFF
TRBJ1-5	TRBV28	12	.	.	TGTGCCAGCAGAGATAGCAATCAGCCCCAGCATTTT	CASRDSNQPQHF
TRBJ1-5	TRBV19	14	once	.	TGTGCCAGTAGGCAGGGAAATAGCAATCAGCCCCAGCATTTT	CASRQGNSNQPQHF
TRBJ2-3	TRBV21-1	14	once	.	TGTGCCAGCAGCAAAACTGGGTGGTGGGGTACGCAGTATTTT	CASSKTGWWGTQYF
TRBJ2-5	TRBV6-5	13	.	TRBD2	TGTGCCACCCTAGGGACTAGCGGGGAGACCCAGTACTTC	CATLGTSGETQYF
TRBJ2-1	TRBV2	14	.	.	TGTGCCAGCAGAAGGAGGACGGAGCACAATGAGCAGTTCTTC	CASRRRTEHNEQFF
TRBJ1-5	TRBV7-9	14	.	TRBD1	TGTGCCAGCAGCCGTCAGGGACAGGATCAGCCCCAGCATTTT	CASSRQGQDQPQHF
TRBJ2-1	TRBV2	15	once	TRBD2	TGTGCCAGCAGTGTACTAGCGGGAGAGTACAATGAGCAGTTCTTC	CASSVLAGEYNEQFF
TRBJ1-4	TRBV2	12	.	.	TGTGCCAGCAACCAGTTCAATGAAAAACTGTTTTTT	CASNQFNEKLFF
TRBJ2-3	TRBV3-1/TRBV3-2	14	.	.	TGTGCCAGCAGCCTCCGCGGGGGCACAGATACGCAGTATTTT	CASSLRGGTDTQYF
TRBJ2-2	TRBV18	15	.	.	TGTGCCAGCTCCACTCGGGGAGCGAACACCGGGGAGCTGTTTTTT	CASSTRGANTGELFF
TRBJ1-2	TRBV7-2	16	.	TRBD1	TGTGCCAGCAGCACCATCTGGGGGGACAGAAACTATGGCTACACCTTC	CASSTIWGDRNYGYTF
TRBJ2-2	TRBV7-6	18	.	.	TGTGCCAGCAGCTTAGGTGCGGGGCGGAGGGATGGCACCGGGGAGCTGTTTTTT	CASSLGAGRRDGTGELFF
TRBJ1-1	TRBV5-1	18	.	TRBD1	TGCGCCAGCAGCTTCCGGACTACGACGGGACAGGGGAACACTGAAGCTTTCTTT	CASSFRTTTGQGNTEAFF